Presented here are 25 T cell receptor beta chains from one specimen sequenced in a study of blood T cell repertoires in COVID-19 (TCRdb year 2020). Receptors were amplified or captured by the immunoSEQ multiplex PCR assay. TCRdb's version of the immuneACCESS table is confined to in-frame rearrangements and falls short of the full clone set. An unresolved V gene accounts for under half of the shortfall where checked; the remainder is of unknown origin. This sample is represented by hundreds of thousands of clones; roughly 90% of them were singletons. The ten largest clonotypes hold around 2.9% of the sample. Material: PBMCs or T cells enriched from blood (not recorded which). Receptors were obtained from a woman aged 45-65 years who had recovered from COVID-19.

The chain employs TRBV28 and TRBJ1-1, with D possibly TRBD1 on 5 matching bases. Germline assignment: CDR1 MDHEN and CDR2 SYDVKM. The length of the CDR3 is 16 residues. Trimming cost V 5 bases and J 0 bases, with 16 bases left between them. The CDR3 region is CASSHGTVYMNTEAFF. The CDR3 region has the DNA TGTGCCAGCAGTCATGGGACTGTCTACATGAACACTGAAGCTTTCTTT.

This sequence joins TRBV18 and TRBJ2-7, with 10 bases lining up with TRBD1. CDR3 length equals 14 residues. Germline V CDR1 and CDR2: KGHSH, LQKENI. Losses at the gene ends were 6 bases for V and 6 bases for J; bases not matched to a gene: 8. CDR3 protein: CASSRQGAGVEQYF. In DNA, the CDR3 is TGTGCCAGCTCTCGACAGGGGGCGGGAGTCGAGCAGTACTTC. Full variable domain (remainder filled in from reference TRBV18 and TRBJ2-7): NAGVMQNPRHLVRRRGQEARLRCSPMKGHSHVYWYRQLPEEGLKFMVYLQKENIIDESGMPKERFSAEFPKEGPSILRIQQVVRGDSAAYFCASSRQGAGVEQYFGPGTRLTVT.

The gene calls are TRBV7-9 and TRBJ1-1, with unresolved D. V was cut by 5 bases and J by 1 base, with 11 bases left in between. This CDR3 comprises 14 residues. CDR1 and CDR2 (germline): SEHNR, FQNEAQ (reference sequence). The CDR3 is CASSDLGGNTEAFF. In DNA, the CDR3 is TGTGCCAGCAGCGACCTAGGCGGGAACACTGAAGCTTTCTTT.

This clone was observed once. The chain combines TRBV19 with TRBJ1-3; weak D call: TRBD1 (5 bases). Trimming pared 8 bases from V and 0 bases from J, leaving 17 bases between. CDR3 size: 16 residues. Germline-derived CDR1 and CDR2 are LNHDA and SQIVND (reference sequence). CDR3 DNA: TGTGCCAGTTGGCCGGGACTCCAAAACTCTGGAAACACCATATATTTT. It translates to CASWPGLQNSGNTIYF.

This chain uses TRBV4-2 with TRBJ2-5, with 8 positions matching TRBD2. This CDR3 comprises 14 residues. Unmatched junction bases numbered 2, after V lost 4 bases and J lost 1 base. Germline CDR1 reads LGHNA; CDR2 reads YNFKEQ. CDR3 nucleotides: TGTGCCAGCAGCCCGACTAGCGCCCAAGAGACCCAGTACTTC. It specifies CASSPTSAQETQYF.

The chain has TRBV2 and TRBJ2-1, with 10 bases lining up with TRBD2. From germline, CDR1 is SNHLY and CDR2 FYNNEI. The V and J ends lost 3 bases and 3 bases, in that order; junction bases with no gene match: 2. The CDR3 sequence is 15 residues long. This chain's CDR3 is CASSELAGDYNEQFF. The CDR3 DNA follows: TGTGCCAGCAGTGAGCTAGCGGGAGACTACAATGAGCAGTTCTTC.

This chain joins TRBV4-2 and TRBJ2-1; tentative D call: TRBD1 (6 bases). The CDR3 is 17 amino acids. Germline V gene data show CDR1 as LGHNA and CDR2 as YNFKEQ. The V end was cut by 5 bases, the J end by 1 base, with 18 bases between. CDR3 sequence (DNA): TGTGCCAGCAGCAAAAGCACCAGGGGAGTGTCCTACAATGAGCAGTTCTTC. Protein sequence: CASSKSTRGVSYNEQFF.

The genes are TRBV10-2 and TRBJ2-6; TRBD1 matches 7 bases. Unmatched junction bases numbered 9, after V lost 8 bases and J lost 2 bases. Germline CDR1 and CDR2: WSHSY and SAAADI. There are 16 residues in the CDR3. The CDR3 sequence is CASGNQGVTGANVLTF. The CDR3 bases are TGCGCCAGCGGGAACCAGGGGGTGACTGGGGCCAACGTCCTGACTTTC.

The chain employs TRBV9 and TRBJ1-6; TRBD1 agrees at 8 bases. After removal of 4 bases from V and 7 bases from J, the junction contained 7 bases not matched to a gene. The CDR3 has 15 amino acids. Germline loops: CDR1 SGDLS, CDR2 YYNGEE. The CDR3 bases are TGTGCCAGCAGCCCAAGACAGGGGAAAAATTCACCCCTCCACTTT. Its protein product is CASSPRQGKNSPLHF.

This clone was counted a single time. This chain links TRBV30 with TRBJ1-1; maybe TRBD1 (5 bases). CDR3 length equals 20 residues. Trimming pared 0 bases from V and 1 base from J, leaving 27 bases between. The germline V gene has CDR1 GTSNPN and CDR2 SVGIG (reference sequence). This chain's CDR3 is CAWSVRLAGRNLLSNTEAFF. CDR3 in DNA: TGTGCCTGGAGTGTACGACTGGCGGGACGCAACCTCCTTTCGAACACTGAAGCTTTCTTT.

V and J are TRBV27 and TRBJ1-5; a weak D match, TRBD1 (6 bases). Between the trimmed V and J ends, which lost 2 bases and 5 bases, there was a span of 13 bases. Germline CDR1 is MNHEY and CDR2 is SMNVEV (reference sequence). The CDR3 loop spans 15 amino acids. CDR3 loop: CASSLSWAGDQPQHF. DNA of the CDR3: TGTGCCAGCAGTTTAAGTTGGGCAGGGGATCAGCCCCAGCATTTT.

Here the CDR3 reads CSVNLAGGNTDTQYF. The DNA of the CDR3 is TGCAGCGTTAACCTAGCGGGAGGTAACACAGATACGCAGTATTTT. J is TRBJ2-3 and V is TRBV29-1; the match to TRBD2 covers 11 bases. This CDR3 has 15 residues. Unmatched junction bases numbered 6, after V lost 5 bases and J lost 2 bases. CDR1 SQVTM and CDR2 ANQGSEA come from the germline V gene.

CDR3 DNA: TGCAGCGTTGAAATAGGAAACACCATATATTTT. Translating it yields CSVEIGNTIYF. The chain uses TRBV29-1 and TRBJ1-3, with unresolved D. The CDR3 length is 11 residues. V was trimmed by 2 bases and J by 4 bases, leaving 3 bases between them. CDR1 and CDR2 (germline): SQVTM, ANQGSEA. Drawing the rest from reference TRBV29-1 and TRBJ1-3, the complete variable domain is SAVISQKPSRDICQRGTSLTIQCQVDSQVTMMFWYRQQPGQSLTLIATANQGSEATYESGFVIDKFPISRPNLTFSTLTVSNMSPEDSSIYLCSVEIGNTIYFGEGSWLTVV.

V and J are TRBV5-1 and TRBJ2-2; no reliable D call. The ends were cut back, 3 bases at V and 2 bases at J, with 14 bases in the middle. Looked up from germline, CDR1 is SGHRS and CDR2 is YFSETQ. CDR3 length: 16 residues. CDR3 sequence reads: CASSSRSSTNTGELFF. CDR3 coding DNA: TGCGCCAGCAGCTCGCGATCCTCAACTAACACCGGGGAGCTGTTTTTT.

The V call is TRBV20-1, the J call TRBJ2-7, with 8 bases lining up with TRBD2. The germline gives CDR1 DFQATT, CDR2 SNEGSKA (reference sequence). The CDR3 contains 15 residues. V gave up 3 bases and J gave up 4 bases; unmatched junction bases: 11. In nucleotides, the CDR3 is TGCAGTGCTAGTGTACTAGCGGAACCTAAATACGAGCAGTACTTC. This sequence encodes CSASVLAEPKYEQYF.

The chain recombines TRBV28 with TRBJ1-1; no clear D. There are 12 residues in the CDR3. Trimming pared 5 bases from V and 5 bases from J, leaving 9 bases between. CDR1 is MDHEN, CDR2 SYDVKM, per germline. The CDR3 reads CASSARGTEAFF. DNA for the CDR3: TGTGCCAGCAGTGCCCGCGGAACTGAAGCTTTCTTT. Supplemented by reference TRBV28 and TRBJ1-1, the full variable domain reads DVKVTQSSRYLVKRTGEKVFLECVQDMDHENMFWYRQDPGLGLRLIYFSYDVKMKEKGDIPEGYSVSREKKERFSLILESASTNQTSMYLCASSARGTEAFFGQGTRLTVV.

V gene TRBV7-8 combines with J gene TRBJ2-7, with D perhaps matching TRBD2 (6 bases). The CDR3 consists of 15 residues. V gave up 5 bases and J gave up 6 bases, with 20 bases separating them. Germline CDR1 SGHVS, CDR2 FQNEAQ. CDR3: CASSGRGAEGIEQYF. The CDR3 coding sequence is TGTGCCAGCAGCGGCAGAGGAGCGGAGGGAATCGAGCAGTACTTC.

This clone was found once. As DNA, the CDR3 is TGTGCCTGGAGTGCCCAGGGAGGGTTCTACGAGCAGTACTTC. This encodes CAWSAQGGFYEQYF. The chain couples TRBV30 to TRBJ2-7, with 7 bases identical to TRBD2. Germline CDR1 is GTSNPN and CDR2 is SVGIG (reference sequence). This CDR3 contains 14 residues. V dropped 1 base and J dropped 3; count of bases not matched to a gene: 6.

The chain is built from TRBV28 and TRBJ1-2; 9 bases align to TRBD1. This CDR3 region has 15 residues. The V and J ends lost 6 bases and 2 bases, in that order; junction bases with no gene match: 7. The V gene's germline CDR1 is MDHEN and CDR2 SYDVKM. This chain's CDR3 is CASSPTGTGNYGYTF. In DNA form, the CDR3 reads TGTGCCAGCAGCCCCACGGGGACAGGGAACTATGGCTACACCTTC.

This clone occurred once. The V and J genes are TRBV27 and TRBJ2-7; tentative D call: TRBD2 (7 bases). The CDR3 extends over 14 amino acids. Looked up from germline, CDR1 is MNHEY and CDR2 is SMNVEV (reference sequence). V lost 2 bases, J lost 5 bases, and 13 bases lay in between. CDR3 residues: CASSLNAGANEQYF. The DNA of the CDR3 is TGTGCCAGCAGTTTAAACGCGGGGGCAAACGAGCAGTACTTC.

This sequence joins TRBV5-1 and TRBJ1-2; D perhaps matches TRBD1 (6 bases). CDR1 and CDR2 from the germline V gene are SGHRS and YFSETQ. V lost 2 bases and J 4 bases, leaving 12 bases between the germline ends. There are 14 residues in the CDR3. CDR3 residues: CASSLTGTSYGYTF. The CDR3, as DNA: TGCGCCAGCAGCTTAACCGGGACAAGCTATGGCTACACCTTC.

CDR3 sequence reads: CASSARPGQNSGANVLTF. CDR3 sequence (DNA): TGTGCCAGCAGCGCGAGGCCCGGACAGAACTCTGGGGCCAACGTCCTGACTTTC. This chain joins TRBV3-1 (or the pseudogene TRBV3-2) and TRBJ2-6, with TRBD1 as a possible D gene (6 bases). Trimming left V 5 bases short and J 0 bases short, with 17 bases between. The length of the CDR3 is 18 residues. Germline V CDR1 and CDR2: LGHDT, YNNKEL (reference sequence).

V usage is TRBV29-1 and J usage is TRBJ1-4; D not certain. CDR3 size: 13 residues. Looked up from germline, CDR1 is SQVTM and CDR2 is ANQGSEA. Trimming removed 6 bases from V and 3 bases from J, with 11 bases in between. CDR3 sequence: CSVRVTANEKLFF. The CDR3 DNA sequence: TGCAGCGTACGGGTGACGGCTAATGAAAAACTGTTTTTT.

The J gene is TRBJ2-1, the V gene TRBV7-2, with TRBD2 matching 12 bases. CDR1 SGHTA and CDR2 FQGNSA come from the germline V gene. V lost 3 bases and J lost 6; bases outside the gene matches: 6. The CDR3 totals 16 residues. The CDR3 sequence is CASSFPTSGGPNEQFF. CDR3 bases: TGTGCCAGCAGCTTCCCGACTAGCGGGGGCCCCAATGAGCAGTTCTTC.

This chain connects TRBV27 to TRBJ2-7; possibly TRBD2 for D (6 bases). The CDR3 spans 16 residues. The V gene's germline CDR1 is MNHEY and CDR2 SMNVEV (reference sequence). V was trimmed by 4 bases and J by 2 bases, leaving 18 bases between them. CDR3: CASSSPRGIATYEQYF. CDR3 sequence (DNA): TGTGCCAGCAGTTCTCCCCGGGGGATTGCCACCTACGAGCAGTACTTC.